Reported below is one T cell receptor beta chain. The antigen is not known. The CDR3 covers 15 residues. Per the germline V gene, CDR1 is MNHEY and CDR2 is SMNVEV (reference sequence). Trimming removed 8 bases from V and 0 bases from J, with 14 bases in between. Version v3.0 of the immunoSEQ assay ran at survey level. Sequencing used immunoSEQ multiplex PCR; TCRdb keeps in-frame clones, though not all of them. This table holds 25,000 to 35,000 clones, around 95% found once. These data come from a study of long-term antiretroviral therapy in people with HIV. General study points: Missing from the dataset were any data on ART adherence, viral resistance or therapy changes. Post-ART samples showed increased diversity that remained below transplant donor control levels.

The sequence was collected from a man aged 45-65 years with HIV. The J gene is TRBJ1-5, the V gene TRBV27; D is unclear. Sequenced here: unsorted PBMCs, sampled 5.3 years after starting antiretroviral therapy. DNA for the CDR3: TGTGCCAGCCCTATGGAGGGATATAGCAATCAGCCCCAGCATTTT. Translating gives CASPMEGYSNQPQHF.